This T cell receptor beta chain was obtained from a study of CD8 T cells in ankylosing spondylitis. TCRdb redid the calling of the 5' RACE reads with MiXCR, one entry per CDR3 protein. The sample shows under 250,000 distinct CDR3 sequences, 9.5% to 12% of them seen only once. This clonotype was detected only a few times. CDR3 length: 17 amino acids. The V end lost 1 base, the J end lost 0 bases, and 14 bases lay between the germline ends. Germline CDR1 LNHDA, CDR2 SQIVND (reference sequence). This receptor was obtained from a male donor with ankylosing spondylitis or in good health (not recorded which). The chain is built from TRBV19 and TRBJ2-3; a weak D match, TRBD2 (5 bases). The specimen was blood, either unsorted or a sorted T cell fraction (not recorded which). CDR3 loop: CASSIGWRRRSTDTQYF. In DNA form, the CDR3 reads TGTGCCAGTAGTATAGGATGGCGACGGAGGAGCACAGATACGCAGTATTTT.